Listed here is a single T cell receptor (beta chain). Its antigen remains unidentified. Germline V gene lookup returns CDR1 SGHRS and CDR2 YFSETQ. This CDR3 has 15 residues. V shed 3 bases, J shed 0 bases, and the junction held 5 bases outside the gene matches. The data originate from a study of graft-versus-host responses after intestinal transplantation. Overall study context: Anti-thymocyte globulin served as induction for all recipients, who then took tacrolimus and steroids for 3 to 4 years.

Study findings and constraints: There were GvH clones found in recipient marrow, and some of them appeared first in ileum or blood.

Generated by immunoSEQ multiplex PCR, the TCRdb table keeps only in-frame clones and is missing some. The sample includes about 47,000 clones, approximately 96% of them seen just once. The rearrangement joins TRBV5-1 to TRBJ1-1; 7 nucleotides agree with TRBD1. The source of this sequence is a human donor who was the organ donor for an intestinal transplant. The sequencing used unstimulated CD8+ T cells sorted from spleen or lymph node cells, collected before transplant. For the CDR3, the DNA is TGCGCCAGCAGCTATGGACAGGAGTTGAACACTGAAGCTTTCTTT. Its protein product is CASSYGQELNTEAFF.